This T cell receptor (beta chain) was recovered during a study of T-cell reconstitution after alpha-beta-depleted transplantation in children. Study results and limitations: Expanded graft clones numbering several hundred reportedly gave rise to alpha-beta T cells about two months after transplant. A year had passed since transplant, and T-cell counts and diversity by then came mostly from newly produced T cells.

Details on this clonotype: Its antigen is as yet unknown.

Trimming cost V 6 bases and J 5 bases; bases outside gene matches: 15. The CDR3 has 18 residues. The germline V gene encodes CDR1 LGHNA and CDR2 YNFKEQ. TCRbeta library preparation incorporated unique molecular identifiers. TCRdb called the PCR reads again in MiXCR, with one record for every CDR3 protein. The sample records around 64,000 distinct CDR3 sequences, approximately 11% being singletons. The sample in question was PBMCs, obtained before TCRalphabeta/CD19-depleted stem cell transplant. This TCR came from a boy younger than 18 with acute myeloid leukemia, due to receive a stem cell transplant. The chain has TRBV4-2 and TRBJ2-5; 13 bases are shared with TRBD2. This CDR3 reads CASSYGTSGGAPGETQYF. CDR3 bases: TGTGCCAGCAGTTATGGCACTAGCGGGGGGGCCCCTGGGGAGACCCAGTACTTC.